Sequencing of this T cell receptor (beta chain) was carried out in a study of high-grade serous ovarian cancer treatment subgroups (TCRdb year 2021). Notes on the research overall: A mean of about 14,000 reads and more than 7,000 unique TCR beta rearrangements per sample was generated by sequencing. Under a laparoscopic triage algorithm, patients with high-grade serous ovarian cancer were grouped by complete gross resection or by neoadjuvant chemotherapy response, and the study profiled the TCR beta repertoires of these patients. The cohort comprised 30 or so patients: about ten with no residual disease after primary surgery (R0), about ten excellent NACT responders, and about ten poor NACT responders. One primary tumor sample and two metastatic tumor samples were collected from each patient, for a total of some 88 samples. Summary of the overall study and its limitations: The TCR repertoire analyses centered on CDR3, and CDR1 and CDR2 were not analyzed. Because bulk tumor TCR sequencing provided no spatial information, insight into HGSC tumor complexity and diversity was limited. Repertoire similarity between tumors of the same patient ranged about 0.095 to 0.8, whereas almost no similarity was seen between different patients. TCR clonal relatedness correlated positively with neoantigen level and, by trend, with copy number variation and mutation load from whole-genome sequencing.

The tumor samples were collected prior to definitive surgery or chemotherapy. Genomic DNA was extracted by the MD Anderson Biospecimen Extraction Resource, and TCR sequencing was done by the MD Anderson Cancer Genomics Laboratory. As to this clone: Its antigen remains unidentified. The record has no base qualities; no much larger clone is one base away.

The 80 to 95 tumor samples were subjected to high-throughput TCR profiling using ImmunoSEQ. The paper's processing steps were these. To measure repertoire diversity, the metrics used were richness (unique productive sequences), clonality, evenness and relatedness, and the Bhattacharyya coefficient was used to assess similarity between samples. A sensitivity analysis excluded TCRs with fewer than two reads and gave consistent conclusions. Entries here come from immuneACCESS through TCRdb and include only in-frame sequences with V and J called. Some clones fail to appear in such tables; in the studies checked, an unresolved V gene covers under half of the shortfall, and the cause of the remainder is unknown. V and J calls and clone size are those listed in that table; D and trimming were worked out from the DNA. Here the sample has about 11,000 clones; 80% to 85% occur a single time. About 6.1% of the sample is in the top ten clones.

The germline V gene encodes CDR1 ENHRY and CDR2 SYGVKD. The germline ends are 12 bases apart after V is trimmed by 4 bases and J by 5 bases. Measured from the cysteine to the phenylalanine, the CDR3 is 13 residues long. The read is trimmed to its CDR3 DNA, 39 bases read in frame from base 1. Sequencing was carried out using tumor tissue. Recombination joined TRBV10-3 with TRBJ2-7; the D call is possibly TRBD1 or TRBD2, each sharing 5 bases. The receptor was isolated from a human donor with high-grade serous ovarian cancer. Here the CDR3 is given as CAISVRGRDEQYF. The base sequence is TGTGCCATCAGTGTGAGGGGTAGAGACGAGCAGTACTTC.